Given below is one T cell receptor beta chain in context. Antigen unknown. These data belong to a study of graft-versus-host responses after intestinal transplantation. Study summary: Grafts that recipients had were multivisceral, liver-intestinal, or isolated intestinal transplants. All of the recipients had induction that used anti-thymocyte globulin, then tacrolimus and steroids for approximately 3 years. General observations from the study: GvH clones surfaced in recipient marrow, some emerging earlier in ileum or blood.

Graft tissue was processed to release intraepithelial and lamina propria lymphocytes. Some clones are missing from TCRdb's copy, which holds only in-frame ones; the method was immunoSEQ multiplex PCR. The sample records roughly 36,000 clones, roughly nine tenths being singletons. Germline V lookup: CDR1 SQVTM, CDR2 ANQGSEA. V was clipped by 6 bases and J by 7 bases; unmatched bases: 7. The CDR3 has 13 residues. The clonotype originates from a human patient who received an intestinal transplant, so some T cells may come from the graft donor. The chain links TRBV29-1 to TRBJ2-1; 9 nucleotides agree with TRBD1. The sample in question was ileum tissue, obtained 204 days after intestinal transplant. The CDR3 DNA follows: TGCAGCGTGGGGGGACAGGGAAGAAATGAGCAGTTCTTC. Translating it yields CSVGGQGRNEQFF.